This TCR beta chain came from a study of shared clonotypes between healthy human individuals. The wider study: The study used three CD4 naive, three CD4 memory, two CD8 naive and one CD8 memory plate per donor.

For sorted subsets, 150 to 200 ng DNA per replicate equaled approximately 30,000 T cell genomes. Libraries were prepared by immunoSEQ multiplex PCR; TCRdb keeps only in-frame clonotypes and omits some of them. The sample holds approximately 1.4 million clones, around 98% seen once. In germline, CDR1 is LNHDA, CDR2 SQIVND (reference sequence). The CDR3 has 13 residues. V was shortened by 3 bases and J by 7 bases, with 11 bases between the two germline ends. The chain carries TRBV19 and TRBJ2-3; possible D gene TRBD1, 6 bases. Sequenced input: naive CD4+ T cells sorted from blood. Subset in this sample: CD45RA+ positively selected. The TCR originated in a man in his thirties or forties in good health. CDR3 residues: CASSIKTGHTQYF. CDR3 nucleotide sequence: TGTGCCAGTAGTATCAAGACAGGCCATACGCAGTATTTT.